These 16 T cell receptor beta chains originate from one sample sequenced in a study of blood T cells in healthy people across ages. Using a J-beta primer mix together with a sample-barcoded 5' primer, a second PCR was run for 7 to 11 cycles. One entry per CDR3 protein results from TCRdb running MiXCR on the 5' RACE reads. The table lists roughly 900,000 distinct CDR3 sequences, about 44% of them singletons. The sequencing input was blood. The receptors were sampled from a man aged 25 to 45 in good health.

This clonotype was recorded a few times. This rearrangement joins TRBV11-3 to TRBJ2-7; TRBD1 aligns across 10 bases. Germline V CDR1 and CDR2: SGHNT, YENEEA. The CDR3 covers 14 residues. Trimming removed 5 bases from V and 7 bases from J; junction bases left unmatched: 8. The DNA of the CDR3 is TGTGCCAGCAGCACAAGACAGGGGGCGGGAGAGCAGTACTTC. It yields the protein CASSTRQGAGEQYF.

V gene TRBV2 combines with J gene TRBJ2-7; weak D call: TRBD2 (5 bases). The DNA matches TRBJ2-5 better at its end, which makes the J call doubtful. Germline V gene lookup returns CDR1 SNHLY and CDR2 FYNNEI. The CDR3 sequence is 16 residues long. The CDR3 DNA follows: TGTGCCAGCAGTGAAGCACAGCGGAGCCACCAAGAGACCCAGTACTTC. Amino acids: CASSEAQRSHQETQYF.

Turning to this clonotype: This may stem from a read error, because a much larger clone lies one nucleotide away. The V call is TRBV20-1, the J call TRBJ1-2; D is possibly TRBD1 (6 bases). The CDR3 extends over 13 amino acids. V lost 2 bases and J 3 bases, leaving 10 bases between the germline ends. Germline CDR1 and CDR2: DFQATT and SNEGSKA (reference sequence). CDR3 DNA sequence: TGCAGTGCTAGATCGAGGGGGGACTATGGCTACACCTTC. As protein: CSARSRGDYGYTF.

This clonotype has only a few counts. The CDR3 sequence is CASKGVAGEGYEQFF. The CDR3 DNA is TGTGCCAGCAAGGGAGTAGCGGGGGAGGGGTATGAGCAGTTCTTC. The gene calls are TRBV28 and TRBJ2-1, with TRBD2 matching 9 bases. CDR1 is MDHEN, CDR2 SYDVKM, per germline. Trimming removed 7 bases from V and 8 bases from J; junction bases left unmatched: 12. This CDR3 has 15 residues.

This clonotype was counted only a few times. The genes are TRBV6-5 and TRBJ2-3; 8 bases are shared with TRBD2. The trim removed 2 bases at V and 7 bases at J, leaving 8 bases unmatched. The germline gives CDR1 MNHEY, CDR2 SVGAGI. There are 15 residues in the CDR3. The CDR3: CASSYGTGGQYTQYF. The CDR3 DNA reads as TGTGCCAGCAGTTACGGCACGGGGGGGCAATATACGCAGTATTTT.

Comment on this clonotype: This may be a read error: a much more frequent sequence differs by one nucleotide. This sequence joins TRBV10-3 and TRBJ2-5; 7 bases are a match to TRBD1. Germline V lookup: CDR1 ENHRY, CDR2 SYGVKD. The CDR3 length is 13 residues. Here the CDR3 DNA reads TGTGCCATCAAGGGACAGCCCCAAGAGACCCGGTACTTC. Protein sequence: CAIKGQPQETRYF.

The chain couples TRBV20-1 to TRBJ2-1; 8 nucleotides line up with TRBD1. Germline V CDR1 and CDR2: DFQATT, SNEGSKA (reference sequence). The V and J ends lost 4 bases and 13 bases, in that order; junction bases with no gene match: 18. This CDR3 contains 15 residues. DNA for the CDR3: TGCAGTGCTACCCTCGCTTCAGGGGGCGGTGAGACCCAGTTCTTC. Its translation is CSATLASGGGETQFF.

The table lists this clonotype with a few counts. The chain uses TRBV20-1 and TRBJ2-3, with 9 bases fitting TRBD2. Germline values: CDR1 DFQATT, CDR2 SNEGSKA (reference sequence). Trimming at V came to 5 bases and at J to 0 bases, leaving 3 bases not matched to a gene. The CDR3 has 14 residues. CDR3 nucleotide sequence: TGCAGTGCTGTAGCGGGGGTGAGCACAGATACGCAGTATTTT. It codes for CSAVAGVSTDTQYF.

The chain employs TRBV19 and TRBJ1-4; D possibly corresponds to TRBD1 (6 bases). The length of the CDR3 is 15 residues. CDR1 and CDR2 (germline): LNHDA, SQIVND (reference sequence). V lost 6 bases and J lost 2, with 13 bases in between. The CDR3 here is CASRPRDTTNEKLFF. CDR3 nucleotide sequence: TGTGCCAGTAGACCCCGGGACACTACTAATGAAAAACTGTTTTTT.

The table lists this clonotype with a few counts. As DNA, the CDR3 is TGTGCCAGCAGTTTATCCGCCGGGCAGGGAGCGAGCTATGGCTACACCTTC. Translated: CASSLSAGQGASYGYTF. The V and J genes are TRBV27 and TRBJ1-2; D possibly corresponds to TRBD1 (5 bases). Germline V CDR1 and CDR2: MNHEY, SMNVEV (reference sequence). V was pared by 0 bases and J by 4 bases, with 18 bases between. The CDR3 runs 17 residues.

V is TRBV20-1 and J is TRBJ2-5; D not resolved. This CDR3 is 11 amino acids long. V dropped 6 bases and J dropped 11 bases, with 16 bases sitting between them. Germline loops: CDR1 DFQATT, CDR2 SNEGSKA (reference sequence). The CDR3 is CSAAIYNEQYF. As DNA, the CDR3 is TGCAGTGCGGCAATCTACAATGAGCAGTACTTC.

The rearrangement joins TRBV28 to TRBJ1-2, with a possible D match to TRBD1 (5 bases). This CDR3 region has 14 residues. With 6 bases removed from V and 3 bases from J, the gap between germline ends came to 14 bases. Germline V gene data show CDR1 as MDHEN and CDR2 as SYDVKM. In DNA, the CDR3 is TGTGCCAGCAGACTGGGGACGGACGACTATGGCTACACCTTC. Protein product: CASRLGTDDYGYTF.

This chain joins TRBV28 and TRBJ2-1; 9 positions match TRBD1. Germline lookup yields CDR1 MDHEN and CDR2 SYDVKM. V trimming: 3 bases; J trimming: 5 bases; junction bases outside the gene matches: 5. This CDR3 is 15 amino acids long. The CDR3 region has the DNA TGTGCCAGCAGTTTCAACAGGGGGCTGAACAATGAGCAGTTCTTC. It yields the protein CASSFNRGLNNEQFF.

The genes are TRBV20-1 and TRBJ2-7, with TRBD2 as a possible D gene (7 bases). Germline V gene lookup returns CDR1 DFQATT and CDR2 SNEGSKA (reference sequence). The CDR3 loop spans 11 amino acids. V shed 6 bases and J shed 7 bases, with 13 bases lying between them. The CDR3 region has the DNA TGCAGTGCACCAAAGGGGGGGGAGCAGTACTTC. This sequence encodes CSAPKGGEQYF.

The chain carries TRBV6-5 and TRBJ2-2; tentatively, D is TRBD1 or TRBD2 (7 bases each). The CDR3 sequence is 16 residues long. The V end was cut by 5 bases, the J end by 3 bases, with 16 bases between. Germline V gene data show CDR1 as MNHEY and CDR2 as SVGAGI. CDR3 DNA: TGTGCCAGCAGTCTACGACAGGGAGGGGACACCGGGGAGCTGTTTTTT. It codes for CASSLRQGGDTGELFF.

The rearrangement joins TRBV13 to TRBJ1-1; D is undetermined. The ends were cut back, 4 bases at V and 5 bases at J, with 8 bases in the middle. The CDR3 length is 12 residues. Germline CDR1 is PRHDT and CDR2 is FYEKMQ (reference sequence). In DNA, the CDR3 is TGTGCCAGCAGCTCCTCGAAAACTGAAGCTTTCTTT. It is translated as CASSSSKTEAFF.